A selection of T cell receptor beta chains follows, all from one sample in a study of blood T cells in healthy people across ages. MiXCR, run by TCRdb on the 5' RACE reads, gives a single entry per CDR3 protein. This table holds about 800,000 distinct CDR3 sequences, 20% to 30% found once. These same records also appear under a second study, on T cells of mothers and their children.

The material sequenced was blood. The source of these receptors is a boy younger than 18 in good health. Each CDR3 is given with its conserved first and last residue. Fields, in order: clone size, D gene, J gene, CDR3 length, V gene, CDR3 protein, CDR3 DNA. A D gene is named only where the DNA matches it firmly. Not all rows give a size; the values are once, few, many and, for expanded clones, a class.

clone size: few
D gene: TRBD2
J gene: TRBJ2-1
CDR3 length: 16
V gene: TRBV7-2
CDR3 protein: CASSQPLAEIYNEQFF
CDR3 DNA: TGTGCCAGCAGCCAACCACTAGCGGAGATCTACAATGAGCAGTTCTTC

clone size: NA
D gene: TRBD1
J gene: TRBJ2-7
CDR3 length: 15
V gene: TRBV20-1
CDR3 protein: CSAPRRTGGAYEQYF
CDR3 DNA: TGCAGTGCACCAAGGAGGACAGGGGGAGCCTACGAGCAGTACTTC

clone size: few
D gene: TRBD2
J gene: TRBJ2-1
CDR3 length: 16
V gene: TRBV9
CDR3 protein: CASSVGGGDSYNEQFF
CDR3 DNA: TGTGCCAGCAGCGTAGGCGGGGGAGACTCCTACAATGAGCAGTTCTTC

clone size: few
D gene: NA
J gene: TRBJ2-2
CDR3 length: 14
V gene: TRBV29-1
CDR3 protein: CSVMGGRNTGELFF
CDR3 DNA: TGCAGCGTAATGGGGGGCCGCAACACCGGGGAGCTGTTTTTT

clone size: NA
D gene: NA
J gene: TRBJ2-5
CDR3 length: 13
V gene: TRBV14
CDR3 protein: CASSRGLIETQYF
CDR3 DNA: TGTGCCAGCAGCCGCGGATTGATCGAGACCCAGTACTTC

clone size: few
D gene: NA
J gene: TRBJ2-1
CDR3 length: 14
V gene: TRBV4-1
CDR3 protein: CASSQVGVNNEQFF
CDR3 DNA: TGCGCCAGCAGCCAAGTAGGGGTAAATAATGAGCAGTTCTTC

clone size: few
D gene: TRBD2
J gene: TRBJ2-3
CDR3 length: 16
V gene: TRBV28
CDR3 protein: CASRGAFSGGADTQYF
CDR3 DNA: TGTGCCAGCAGGGGGGCGTTCAGCGGGGGGGCAGATACGCAGTATTTT

clone size: many
D gene: NA
J gene: TRBJ2-5
CDR3 length: 15
V gene: TRBV12-3/TRBV12-4
CDR3 protein: CASSLVGDSQETQYF
CDR3 DNA: TGTGCCAGCAGTTTAGTGGGGGACTCCCAAGAGACCCAGTACTTC

clone size: NA
D gene: NA
J gene: TRBJ1-5
CDR3 length: 14
V gene: TRBV4-3
CDR3 protein: CASSQDRLNQPQHF
CDR3 DNA: TGCGCCAGCAGCCAAGATCGGCTAAATCAGCCCCAGCATTTT

clone size: few
D gene: NA
J gene: TRBJ1-2
CDR3 length: 14
V gene: TRBV6-2/TRBV6-3
CDR3 protein: CASSFTGTEYGYTF
CDR3 DNA: TGTGCCAGCAGTTTCACCGGGACGGAGTATGGCTACACCTTC

clone size: NA
D gene: NA
J gene: TRBJ2-2
CDR3 length: 16
V gene: TRBV7-8
CDR3 protein: CASNKGAGKNTGELFF
CDR3 DNA: TGTGCCAGCAACAAGGGTGCGGGGAAGAACACCGGGGAGCTGTTTTTT

clone size: NA
D gene: NA
J gene: TRBJ2-6
CDR3 length: 17
V gene: TRBV2
CDR3 protein: CASRAWVPSSGANVLTF
CDR3 DNA: TGTGCCAGCAGGGCCTGGGTCCCGAGCTCTGGGGCCAACGTCCTGACTTTC

clone size: NA
D gene: TRBD2
J gene: TRBJ2-1
CDR3 length: 15
V gene: TRBV11-2
CDR3 protein: CASSAPAGDYNEQFF
CDR3 DNA: TGTGCCAGCAGCGCCCCAGCGGGAGACTACAATGAGCAGTTCTTC

clone size: many
D gene: NA
J gene: TRBJ2-5
CDR3 length: 12
V gene: TRBV28
CDR3 protein: CATLGPPETQYF
CDR3 DNA: TGTGCCACGTTAGGGCCTCCGGAGACCCAGTACTTC